The rows below give T cell receptor beta chains drawn from one sample of a study of blood T cell repertoires in COVID-19. Method: immunoSEQ multiplex PCR; TCRdb's copy keeps in-frame clones and lacks some. The top ten clones hold around 2.4% of a sample with 230,000 or so clones, 65% to 90% of them seen once. Sequencing was performed on peripheral blood. These receptors all come from a man between 40 and 49 years old who had recovered from COVID-19. Both conserved end residues are part of each CDR3. The D gene is left open where the match is weak. The listing skips clone size in some rows; elsewhere it reads once, few, many or a size class.

TRBV30	.	TRBD1	TRBJ1-6	CASHRDSDTPLHF	TGTGCCTCCCACCGGGACAGTGATACACCCCTCCACTTT
TRBV5-6	.	.	TRBJ2-5	CASSLPDTYQETQYF	TGTGCCAGCAGCTTACCAGACACATACCAAGAGACCCAGTACTTC
TRBV5-4	.	.	TRBJ2-5	CASSFDERETQYF	TGTGCCAGCAGCTTCGACGAGAGGGAGACCCAGTACTTC
TRBV9	.	TRBD1	TRBJ2-7	CASSPQGQGSYEQYF	TGTGCCAGCAGTCCGCAGGGACAGGGAAGTTACGAGCAGTACTTC
TRBV19	.	TRBD2	TRBJ2-5	CASRGLAGDAETQYF	TGTGCCAGTAGGGGACTAGCGGGAGACGCGGAGACCCAGTACTTC
TRBV19	.	.	TRBJ1-2	CASRGSGNYGYTF	TGTGCCAGCCGGGGGAGTGGGAACTATGGCTACACCTTC
TRBV9	.	TRBD1	TRBJ2-3	CASSVNRGASTDTQYF	TGTGCCAGCAGCGTTAACAGGGGAGCGAGCACAGATACGCAGTATTTT
TRBV7-6	.	.	TRBJ2-5	CASSFAGRQETQYF	TGTGCCAGCAGCTTTGCGGGGCGCCAAGAGACCCAGTACTTC
TRBV14	many	.	TRBJ2-1	CASSQAGLEQFF	TGTGCCAGCAGCCAAGCCGGACTAGAGCAGTTCTTC
TRBV9	.	TRBD1	TRBJ1-6	CASSVSTGGGDNSPLHF	TGTGCCAGCAGCGTTTCCACAGGGGGCGGAGATAATTCACCCCTCCACTTT
TRBV2	many	.	TRBJ2-5	CASLEVEKTQETQYF	TGTGCCAGCCTGGAGGTAGAGAAAACTCAAGAGACCCAGTACTTC
TRBV4-3	.	TRBD1	TRBJ2-7	CASSQRGTGRANEQYF	TGCGCCAGCAGCCAACGGGGGACAGGGAGGGCCAACGAGCAGTACTTC
TRBV19	.	.	TRBJ1-2	CASSIPVSYGYTF	TGTGCCAGTAGTATCCCCGTGTCCTATGGCTACACCTTC
TRBV7-9	.	TRBD1	TRBJ1-2	CASTPDRGLSGHTF	TGTGCCAGCACCCCGGACAGGGGGCTCAGTGGCCACACCTTC
TRBV10-3	.	TRBD2	TRBJ2-3	CAISERLAPDTQYF	TGTGCCATCAGTGAGAGACTAGCTCCAGATACGCAGTATTTT
TRBV12-3/TRBV12-4	.	TRBD1	TRBJ2-5	CASSLGDRGYF	TGTGCCAGCAGTTTGGGGGACAGGGGGTACTTC
TRBV6-6	.	.	TRBJ1-3	CASRRQADRLSGNTIYF	TGTGCCAGCAGGCGACAGGCAGACCGACTATCTGGAAACACCATATATTTT
TRBV19	.	.	TRBJ1-2	CASIREGSSNYGYTF	TGTGCCAGTATACGGGAAGGTTCCTCTAACTATGGCTACACCTTC
TRBV11-2	.	.	TRBJ2-7	CASSLWQGTYEQYF	TGTGCCAGCAGCTTGTGGCAGGGAACCTACGAGCAGTACTTC
TRBV27	.	.	TRBJ2-1	CASSLQVEYNEQFF	TGTGCCAGCAGTTTGCAGGTCGAATACAATGAGCAGTTCTTC
TRBV6-2/TRBV6-3	.	TRBD2	TRBJ2-2	CASSYQLAGGEIGELFF	TGTGCCAGCAGTTACCAACTAGCGGGAGGCGAGATCGGGGAGCTGTTTTTT
TRBV16	few	.	TRBJ2-7	CASSQETVSFSGQYF	TGTGCCAGCAGCCAAGAGACAGTAAGCTTTTCTGGGCAGTACTTC
TRBV2	.	.	TRBJ2-4	CASSERPAGINIQYF	TGTGCCAGCAGTGAAAGACCGGCAGGGATAAACATTCAGTACTTC
TRBV21-1	.	.	TRBJ2-7	CASSKGVVGGTGSYF	TGTGCCAGCAGCAAAGGAGTGGTAGGAGGGACAGGGAGTTACTTC
TRBV6-6	.	TRBD1	TRBJ2-7	CASSLSGTGNYEQYF	TGTGCCAGCAGTTTATCAGGGACAGGCAACTACGAGCAGTACTTC
TRBV3-1/TRBV3-2	.	.	TRBJ1-4	CASSLGSGEKLFF	TGTGCCAGCAGCCTCGGGTCGGGAGAAAAACTGTTTTTT
TRBV7-9	once	TRBD1	TRBJ1-2	CASREGADYGYTF	TGTGCCAGCAGGGAGGGGGCGGACTATGGCTACACCTTC
TRBV6-2/TRBV6-3	.	.	TRBJ1-1	CASSYGRTGNTEAFF	TGTGCCAGCAGTTACGGGAGGACGGGGAACACTGAAGCTTTCTTT
TRBV9	.	.	TRBJ1-6	CASSVDSTNSPLHF	TGTGCCAGCAGCGTAGACAGTACCAATTCACCCCTCCACTTT
TRBV9	.	TRBD1	TRBJ2-2	CASSFWDRLNTGELFF	TGTGCCAGCAGCTTTTGGGACAGGTTGAACACCGGGGAGCTGTTTTTT